One sample yielded the 21 T cell receptor beta chains listed below, sequenced in a study of cytotoxic CD8 clonotypes in ibrutinib-treated CLL. Repertoires were generated with immunoSEQ multiplex PCR, while TCRdb's copy carries only in-frame clones and drops some. The repertoire holds 20,000 to 30,000 clones, with roughly 65% as singletons. The specimen comprised PBMCs, sampled after 24 months of ibrutinib treatment. These receptors were collected from a human donor with chronic lymphocytic leukemia.

The rearrangement joins TRBV30 to TRBJ2-1, with 11 bases aligning to TRBD2. This CDR3 spans 12 amino acids. CDR1 and CDR2 from the germline V gene are GTSNPN and SVGIG (reference sequence). Trimming took 3 bases from V and 14 from J; bases not matched to a gene: 6. The chain's CDR3 is CAWSYSGGVEFF. CDR3 coding DNA: TGTGCCTGGAGCTATAGCGGGGGGGTGGAGTTCTTC.

The chain joins TRBV2 to TRBJ1-4, with 7 bases that match TRBD1. This CDR3 contains 15 residues. Germline V gene sequence: CDR1 SNHLY, CDR2 FYNNEI. The V segment lost 3 bases and the J segment 4 bases; nucleotides outside the gene matches: 5. CDR3 coding DNA: TGTGCCAGCAGTGACTGGTCAGGGGGTAATGAAAAACTGTTTTTT. It is translated as CASSDWSGGNEKLFF. The complete variable domain, with remaining parts taken from reference TRBV2 and TRBJ1-4, reads EPEVTQTPSHQVTQMGQEVILRCVPISNHLYFYWYRQILGQKVEFLVSFYNNEISEKSEIFDDQFSVERPDGSNFTLKIRSTKLEDSAMYFCASSDWSGGNEKLFFGSGTQLSVL.

This clone was picked up a small number of times. The chain recombines TRBV10-3 with TRBJ2-1; 11 bases match TRBD2. Losses at the gene ends were 6 bases for V and 10 bases for J; bases not matched to a gene: 20. The CDR3 extends over 18 amino acids. Germline assignment: CDR1 ENHRY and CDR2 SYGVKD. The CDR3 bases are TGTGCCATCAGCTCGGAAGGGCGTAGCGGGGGGGCCTATAGCGAGCAGTTCTTC. Its translation: CAISSEGRSGGAYSEQFF.

The chain links TRBV14 to TRBJ2-7; no clear D gene. CDR1 is SGHDN and CDR2 is FVKESK in the germline V gene. This CDR3 contains 11 residues. The germline V and J ends were trimmed by 4 bases and 7 bases, with 8 bases remaining between them. Here the CDR3 reads CASSRSLEQYF. CDR3 bases: TGTGCCAGCAGCCGGTCTCTGGAGCAGTACTTC.

The genes are TRBV5-1 and TRBJ2-7, with 12 positions matching TRBD1. With 5 bases clipped from V and 5 bases from J, the junction kept 8 bases outside the gene matches. The CDR3 extends over 15 amino acids. The germline gives CDR1 SGHRS, CDR2 YFSETQ. The CDR3 loop reads CASRMTGTGGNEQYF. Written as DNA, the CDR3 is TGCGCCAGCAGGATGACCGGGACAGGGGGCAACGAGCAGTACTTC.

The chain joins TRBV2 to TRBJ2-6, with D perhaps being TRBD1 or TRBD2 (5 bases each). CDR1 and CDR2 from the germline V gene are SNHLY and FYNNEI. V was clipped by 3 bases and J by 0 bases, with 15 bases between them. This CDR3 comprises 18 residues. The CDR3 here is CASSEGPSKGSGANVLTF. CDR3 bases: TGTGCCAGCAGTGAGGGACCATCCAAGGGCTCTGGGGCCAACGTCCTGACTTTC. The full variable domain, in which reference TRBV2 and TRBJ2-6 provide the parts outside the CDR3, is EPEVTQTPSHQVTQMGQEVILRCVPISNHLYFYWYRQILGQKVEFLVSFYNNEISEKSEIFDDQFSVERPDGSNFTLKIRSTKLEDSAMYFCASSEGPSKGSGANVLTFGAGSRLTVL.

J is TRBJ2-3 and V is TRBV19; the match to TRBD1 covers 9 bases. In germline, CDR1 is LNHDA, CDR2 SQIVND (reference sequence). V was clipped by 7 bases and J by 2 bases; unmatched bases: 7. The CDR3 contains 15 residues. The CDR3 here is CASKIGQGNTDTQYF. CDR3 nucleotides: TGTGCCAGTAAAATTGGACAGGGGAACACAGATACGCAGTATTTT. Complete variable domain (other parts from reference TRBV19 and TRBJ2-3): DGGITQSPKYLFRKEGQNVTLSCEQNLNHDAMYWYRQDPGQGLRLIYYSQIVNDFQKGDIAEGYSVSREKKESFPLTVTSAQKNPTAFYLCASKIGQGNTDTQYFGPGTRLTVL.

This rearrangement joins TRBV18 to TRBJ2-3; no clear D gene. There are 11 residues in the CDR3. Trimming took off 6 bases at V and 5 bases at J, with 6 bases between the two ends. The germline CDR1 and CDR2 sequences are KGHSH and LQKENI. CDR3 amino acids: CASSAGDTQYF. In DNA form, the CDR3 reads TGTGCCAGCTCCGCAGGAGATACGCAGTATTTT.

The chain uses TRBV10-1 and TRBJ1-2, with D maybe TRBD1 (5 bases). Germline CDR1 is WNHNN and CDR2 is SYGVQD (reference sequence). This CDR3 has 15 amino acids. The V end was cut by 0 bases, the J end by 7 bases, with 15 bases between. The CDR3 sequence is CASSESGQGEVGYTF. In nucleotides, the CDR3 is TGCGCCAGCAGTGAGTCTGGCCAAGGGGAGGTTGGCTACACCTTC.

The CDR3 protein is CASSIVPTDEAFF. CDR3 in DNA: TGTGCCAGTAGTATAGTTCCGACGGATGAAGCTTTCTTT. V and J are TRBV19 and TRBJ1-1; D call uncertain. Trimming took 1 base from V and 7 from J, leaving 10 bases between them. CDR1 and CDR2 (germline): LNHDA, SQIVND (reference sequence). CDR3 size: 13 residues.

The chain combines TRBV11-2 with TRBJ2-2, with D possibly TRBD1 on 5 matching bases. The CDR3 contains 19 residues. Germline assignment: CDR1 SGHAT and CDR2 FQNNGV. Trimming removed 2 bases at V and 6 bases at J, with 25 bases between. Here the CDR3 reads CASSLQFLWYKGPSGELFF. CDR3 bases: TGTGCCAGCAGCTTACAATTTCTTTGGTACAAGGGGCCATCCGGGGAGCTGTTTTTT. Combining the CDR3 with reference TRBV11-2 and TRBJ2-2 gives the whole variable domain EAGVAQSPRYKIIEKRQSVAFWCNPISGHATLYWYQQILGQGPKLLIQFQNNGVVDDSQLPKDRFSAERLKGVDSTLKIQPAKLEDSAVYLCASSLQFLWYKGPSGELFFGEGSRLTVL.

The chain couples TRBV7-8 to TRBJ2-7, with 7 bases fitting TRBD2. CDR3 size: 13 residues. Losses at the gene ends were 5 bases for V and 6 bases for J; bases not matched to a gene: 7. CDR1 is SGHVS, CDR2 FQNEAQ, per germline. The CDR3 sequence: CASSPGLVGEQYF. The CDR3 region has the DNA TGTGCCAGCAGCCCCGGACTAGTCGGCGAGCAGTACTTC. Based on the CDR3 plus reference TRBV7-8 and TRBJ2-7, the full variable domain is GAGVSQSPRYKVAKRGQDVALRCDPISGHVSLFWYQQALGQGPEFLTYFQNEAQLDKSGLPSDRFFAERPEGSVSTLKIQRTQQEDSAVYLCASSPGLVGEQYFGPGTRLTVT.

This clone came up a few times. The chain carries TRBV19 and TRBJ2-2; a possible D gene is TRBD2 (6 bases). Germline assignment: CDR1 LNHDA and CDR2 SQIVND (reference sequence). Trimming pared 4 bases from V and 3 bases from J, leaving 12 bases between. The CDR3 extends over 15 amino acids. CDR3 sequence reads: CASSTSTRHTGELFF. CDR3 bases: TGTGCCAGTAGTACGTCGACTAGACACACCGGGGAGCTGTTTTTT.

This clone has just a few counts. This chain joins TRBV10-1 and TRBJ2-7, with D possibly TRBD2 on 5 matching bases. Germline CDR1 and CDR2: WNHNN and SYGVQD (reference sequence). V gave up 7 bases and J gave up 11 bases, with 12 bases separating them. The CDR3 loop spans 10 amino acids. The CDR3 DNA reads TGCGCCAGCAACTCCGGGATAAAGTACTTC. Amino acid sequence: CASNSGIKYF.

The V and J genes are TRBV4-1 and TRBJ1-5, with 12 bases matching TRBD1. The CDR3 sequence is 16 residues long. In germline, CDR1 is MGHRA, CDR2 YSYEKL. The J segment lost 6 bases and the V segment lost 3 bases, leaving 6 bases of the junction unmatched. The CDR3 DNA sequence: TGCGCCAGCAGCCAGGGACAGGGGGCGTTTAGTCAGCCCCAGCATTTT. The encoded protein is CASSQGQGAFSQPQHF.

By proportion, this clone is medium-sized (0.01 to 0.1%). V usage is TRBV7-9 and J usage is TRBJ1-3, with unresolved D. Between the trimmed V and J ends, which lost 5 bases and 0 bases, there was a span of 14 bases. CDR3 length: 16 residues. CDR1 SEHNR and CDR2 FQNEAQ come from the germline V gene (reference sequence). Here the CDR3 DNA reads TGTGCCAGCAGCCCACAGTGGGCCCGCTCTGGAAACACCATATATTTT. Its translation: CASSPQWARSGNTIYF.

CDR3 region: CASSAPGQGAYEQYF. For the CDR3, the DNA is TGTGCCAGCAGCGCCCCGGGACAGGGGGCCTACGAGCAGTACTTC. The J gene is TRBJ2-7, the V gene TRBV9; TRBD1 agrees at 11 bases. Germline CDR1 SGDLS, CDR2 YYNGEE. Unmatched junction bases numbered 4, after V lost 3 bases and J lost 2 bases. The CDR3 runs to 15 residues.

The V call is TRBV7-9, the J call TRBJ1-1; a possible D gene is TRBD1 (6 bases). This CDR3 comprises 14 residues. V lost 3 bases, J lost 2 bases, and 10 bases lay in between. Germline loops: CDR1 SEHNR, CDR2 FQNEAQ (reference sequence). The CDR3 region has the DNA TGTGCCAGCAGCTTTGGGGGGGCTAACACTGAAGCTTTCTTT. This sequence encodes CASSFGGANTEAFF. Based on the CDR3 plus reference TRBV7-9 and TRBJ1-1, the full variable domain is DTGVSQNPRHKITKRGQNVTFRCDPISEHNRLYWYRQTLGQGPEFLTYFQNEAQLEKSRLLSDRFSAERPKGSFSTLEIQRTEQGDSAMYLCASSFGGANTEAFFGQGTRLTVV.

The V and J genes are TRBV4-1 and TRBJ2-1, with TRBD1 identical over 9 bases. With V trimmed by 2 bases and J by 0 bases, 5 bases remained unmatched. The CDR3 is 17 amino acids. Germline V gene sequence: CDR1 MGHRA, CDR2 YSYEKL. The CDR3 spells CASSQSVTGGSYNEQFF. The CDR3 DNA reads TGCGCCAGCAGCCAATCTGTGACAGGGGGCTCCTACAATGAGCAGTTCTTC.

The rearrangement links TRBV27 to TRBJ1-5; no reliable D call. This CDR3 is built from 11 residues. Per germline, CDR1 MNHEY and CDR2 SMNVEV (reference sequence). The V and J ends lost 9 bases and 8 bases respectively, with 11 bases between them. CDR3 nucleotides: TGTGCCAGAACCCTGCGGGAGCCCCAGCATTTT. Protein: CARTLREPQHF.

V is TRBV5-5 and J is TRBJ1-2, with 9 bases matching TRBD1. The germline CDR1 and CDR2 sequences are SGHKS and YYEKEE (reference sequence). The CDR3 has 17 residues. V lost 1 base to trimming and J lost 6 bases; unmatched junction nucleotides: 13. CDR3 nucleotide sequence: TGTGCCAGCAGCTTGATACCCGGGACAGGGAAAAGTCATGGCTACACCTTC. Translation gives CASSLIPGTGKSHGYTF.